This is a list of T cell receptor beta chains from one sample in a study of blood T cell repertoires in COVID-19. Some clones are missing from TCRdb's copy, which holds only in-frame ones; the method was immunoSEQ multiplex PCR. The table shows approximately 250,000 clones, with more than 75% occurring only once. Material for sequencing was peripheral blood. These receptor sequences come from a woman in her fifties or sixties who had recovered from COVID-19. Each CDR3 is given with its conserved first and last residue. D genes are given only for firm matches. Some rows have no size entry. The others give once, few or many, or a class for an expanded clone.

length: 15; V: TRBV13; J: TRBJ2-5; D: -; size: -; CDR3: CASSTGSLRKETQYF; DNA: TGTGCCAGCAGCACAGGGTCCCTTCGAAAAGAGACCCAGTACTTC
length: 16; V: TRBV5-4; J: TRBJ1-1; D: -; size: -; CDR3: CASRSRRQDMNTEAFF; DNA: TGTGCCAGCAGGAGTCGGCGACAGGACATGAACACTGAAGCTTTCTTT
length: 15; V: TRBV19; J: TRBJ2-7; D: TRBD1; size: -; CDR3: CASSARRGSPEGQYF; DNA: TGTGCCAGTAGTGCCCGCAGGGGGTCCCCAGAGGGGCAGTACTTC
length: 16; V: TRBV28; J: TRBJ1-4; D: TRBD1; size: -; CDR3: CASSRRQGETNEKLFF; DNA: TGTGCCAGCAGCCGACGACAGGGGGAAACTAATGAAAAACTGTTTTTT
length: 15; V: TRBV2; J: TRBJ2-7; D: -; size: -; CDR3: CASSEFGGSSYEQYF; DNA: TGTGCCAGCAGTGAATTTGGGGGGAGCTCCTACGAGCAGTACTTC
length: 15; V: TRBV7-2; J: TRBJ1-1; D: -; size: -; CDR3: CASSLVWRGGTEAFF; DNA: TGTGCCAGCAGCTTAGTTTGGCGGGGAGGGACTGAAGCTTTCTTT
length: 14; V: TRBV5-4; J: TRBJ2-2; D: -; size: -; CDR3: CASSPQGGTGELFF; DNA: TGTGCCAGCAGCCCTCAGGGAGGCACCGGGGAGCTGTTTTTT
length: 14; V: TRBV28; J: TRBJ2-7; D: -; size: -; CDR3: CASSLQGGAYEQYF; DNA: TGTGCCAGCAGTTTACAGGGTGGAGCCTACGAGCAGTACTTC
length: 14; V: TRBV9; J: TRBJ1-3; D: -; size: -; CDR3: CASSVDSTGNTIYF; DNA: TGTGCCAGCAGCGTAGACTCCACCGGAAACACCATATATTTT
length: 12; V: TRBV7-3; J: TRBJ2-1; D: -; size: -; CDR3: CASSLRDSEQFF; DNA: TGTGCCAGCAGCTTAAGAGACAGTGAGCAGTTCTTC
length: 15; V: TRBV28; J: TRBJ1-4; D: TRBD1; size: -; CDR3: CASSPRTGLNEKLFF; DNA: TGTGCCAGCAGTCCTCGGACAGGCCTTAATGAAAAACTGTTTTTT
length: 11; V: TRBV20-1; J: TRBJ1-2; D: -; size: -; CDR3: CSASHYPGYTF; DNA: TGCAGTGCTAGTCACTACCCTGGCTACACCTTC
length: 14; V: TRBV6-5; J: TRBJ1-3; D: TRBD1; size: few; CDR3: CASSSIGGGYTIYF; DNA: TGTGCCAGCAGTTCCATAGGGGGCGGATACACCATATATTTT
length: 15; V: TRBV11-1; J: TRBJ2-1; D: TRBD2; size: -; CDR3: CASSLGTSGYNEQFF; DNA: TGTGCCAGCAGCCTCGGGACTAGCGGCTACAATGAGCAGTTCTTC
length: 12; V: TRBV28; J: TRBJ1-3; D: -; size: -; CDR3: CASSLAGNTIYF; DNA: TGTGCCAGCAGTTTGGCCGGAAACACCATATATTTT
length: 21; V: TRBV9; J: TRBJ1-2; D: -; size: once; CDR3: CASSVVPRGGASLYDDYGYTF; DNA: TGTGCCAGCAGCGTAGTCCCACGGGGGGGGGCCTCGCTTTATGATGACTATGGCTACACCTTC
length: 17; V: TRBV7-2; J: TRBJ2-2; D: TRBD1; size: -; CDR3: CASSPGQGGVYTGELFF; DNA: TGTGCCAGCAGCCCTGGACAGGGAGGAGTATACACCGGGGAGCTGTTTTTT
length: 13; V: TRBV7-2; J: TRBJ1-2; D: -; size: -; CDR3: CASSFRENYGYTF; DNA: TGTGCCAGCAGCTTCAGGGAAAACTATGGCTACACCTTC
length: 15; V: TRBV5-1; J: TRBJ2-3; D: TRBD2; size: -; CDR3: CASSLQRGDTDTQYF; DNA: TGCGCCAGCAGCTTGCAGCGGGGGGACACAGATACGCAGTATTTT
length: 16; V: TRBV10-3; J: TRBJ2-4; D: -; size: few; CDR3: CAISEGGRSPKNIQYF; DNA: TGTGCCATCAGTGAGGGAGGGAGGTCTCCCAAAAACATTCAGTACTTC
length: 15; V: TRBV19; J: TRBJ1-1; D: TRBD1; size: -; CDR3: CASSLGQGRDTEAFF; DNA: TGTGCCAGTAGTCTTGGACAGGGTCGCGACACTGAAGCTTTCTTT
length: 14; V: TRBV27; J: TRBJ2-7; D: TRBD1; size: -; CDR3: CASRLRDSSYEQYF; DNA: TGTGCCAGCAGGCTCAGGGACAGCTCCTACGAGCAGTACTTC
length: 13; V: TRBV7-3; J: TRBJ2-7; D: TRBD2; size: -; CDR3: CASSYSGGYEQYF; DNA: TGTGCCAGCAGCTACAGCGGGGGCTACGAGCAGTACTTC
length: 13; V: TRBV27; J: TRBJ2-1; D: -; size: -; CDR3: CASSLEGRAEQFF; DNA: TGTGCCAGCAGTTTAGAGGGCCGGGCTGAGCAGTTCTTC
length: 15; V: TRBV28; J: TRBJ2-1; D: TRBD1; size: -; CDR3: CASRGPGQGDNEQFF; DNA: TGTGCCAGCAGGGGCCCGGGACAGGGAGACAATGAGCAGTTCTTC
length: 13; V: TRBV9; J: TRBJ1-5; D: -; size: -; CDR3: CASSVYSNQPQHF; DNA: TGTGCCAGCAGCGTCTATAGCAATCAGCCCCAGCATTTT
length: 13; V: TRBV19; J: TRBJ1-5; D: -; size: -; CDR3: CASSTGRNQPQHF; DNA: TGTGCCAGTAGTACAGGCCGCAATCAGCCCCAGCATTTT
length: 14; V: TRBV28; J: TRBJ2-7; D: TRBD1; size: -; CDR3: CASMVGQVSYEQYF; DNA: TGTGCCAGCATGGTCGGACAGGTTTCCTACGAGCAGTACTTC
length: 13; V: TRBV5-1; J: TRBJ2-7; D: TRBD1; size: -; CDR3: CASTGQGAHEQYF; DNA: TGCGCCAGCACCGGTCAGGGGGCCCACGAGCAGTACTTC
length: 14; V: TRBV5-4; J: TRBJ1-2; D: TRBD1; size: many; CDR3: CASSSDRGDYGYTF; DNA: TGTGCCAGCAGCTCCGACAGGGGGGACTATGGCTACACCTTC
length: 15; V: TRBV15; J: TRBJ2-3; D: -; size: -; CDR3: CATSRGGLSTDTQYF; DNA: TGTGCCACCAGCAGAGGGGGGCTTAGCACAGATACGCAGTATTTT
length: 14; V: TRBV3-1/TRBV3-2; J: TRBJ2-3; D: -; size: few; CDR3: CASSQEAQTDTQYF; DNA: TGTGCCAGCAGCCAAGAGGCCCAAACAGATACGCAGTATTTT
length: 16; V: TRBV6-6; J: TRBJ1-1; D: TRBD1; size: -; CDR3: CASSQTHTGENTEAFF; DNA: TGTGCCAGCTCCCAAACACACACAGGGGAGAACACTGAAGCTTTCTTT
length: 16; V: TRBV3-1/TRBV3-2; J: TRBJ1-4; D: -; size: once; CDR3: CASSHTGIGTNEKLFF; DNA: TGTGCCAGCAGCCATACGGGGATTGGGACTAATGAAAAACTGTTTTTT
length: 14; V: TRBV27; J: TRBJ1-1; D: -; size: -; CDR3: CASSPTPGSTEAFF; DNA: TGTGCCAGCAGTCCAACACCAGGGTCCACTGAAGCTTTCTTT
length: 16; V: TRBV6-4; J: TRBJ2-3; D: TRBD2; size: -; CDR3: CASSDYLAGGTDTQYF; DNA: TGTGCCAGCAGTGACTATCTAGCGGGGGGCACAGATACGCAGTATTTT
length: 14; V: TRBV28; J: TRBJ2-7; D: -; size: few; CDR3: CASSPGVPSYEQYF; DNA: TGTGCCAGCAGCCCCGGGGTACCCAGCTACGAGCAGTACTTC
length: 18; V: TRBV4-3; J: TRBJ2-2; D: -; size: -; CDR3: CASSQDPSRGTNTGELFF; DNA: TGCGCCAGCAGCCAAGACCCCTCACGGGGGACGAACACCGGGGAGCTGTTTTTT
length: 13; V: TRBV29-1; J: TRBJ1-4; D: TRBD1; size: once; CDR3: CSVDGQGNEKLFF; DNA: TGCAGCGTTGATGGACAGGGGAATGAAAAACTGTTTTTT
length: 13; V: TRBV20-1; J: TRBJ2-5; D: -; size: -; CDR3: CSASLGARETQYF; DNA: TGCAGTGCTAGTCTGGGGGCCCGGGAGACCCAGTACTTC
length: 14; V: TRBV19; J: TRBJ2-7; D: -; size: -; CDR3: CASSIRSFSYEQYF; DNA: TGTGCCAGTAGTATCCGGTCCTTCTCCTACGAGCAGTACTTC
length: 16; V: TRBV27; J: TRBJ1-6; D: TRBD1; size: -; CDR3: CASSLSGQGDGSPLHF; DNA: TGTGCCAGCAGTTTATCGGGACAGGGGGACGGATCACCCCTCCACTTT
length: 13; V: TRBV2; J: TRBJ1-6; D: -; size: few; CDR3: CASRVTPNSPLHF; DNA: TGTGCCAGCAGGGTCACTCCCAATTCACCCCTCCACTTT
length: 18; V: TRBV5-1; J: TRBJ2-7; D: TRBD2; size: -; CDR3: CASSLVLGAGGLVDEQYF; DNA: TGCGCCAGCAGCTTGGTTCTAGGAGCGGGGGGGCTAGTTGACGAGCAGTACTTC
length: 14; V: TRBV7-3; J: TRBJ1-1; D: -; size: -; CDR3: CASSLSTGGPEAFF; DNA: TGTGCCAGCAGCTTAAGTACGGGGGGACCAGAAGCTTTCTTT
length: 14; V: TRBV2; J: TRBJ2-3; D: TRBD2; size: -; CDR3: CASSTGGGTDTQYF; DNA: TGTGCCAGCAGTACGGGGGGGGGCACAGATACGCAGTATTTT
length: 15; V: TRBV7-2; J: TRBJ2-3; D: TRBD2; size: -; CDR3: CASSQGLAGAYTQYF; DNA: TGTGCCAGCAGCCAGGGACTAGCGGGGGCCTATACGCAGTATTTT
length: 13; V: TRBV5-6; J: TRBJ1-5; D: -; size: -; CDR3: CASSFGSNQPQHF; DNA: TGTGCCAGCAGCTTCGGTTCCAATCAGCCCCAGCATTTT